This T cell receptor beta chain originates from a study of OX40 agonist ivuxolimab in advanced cancers. Assay: immunoSEQ multiplex PCR; the TCRdb copy retains only in-frame clones and omits some. This sample carries 40,000 or so clones, about 86% of them seen once, and the ten largest clones take over 0.35%. The germline gives CDR1 MDHEN, CDR2 SYDVKM. The V gene end was trimmed by 6 bases and the J gene end by 5 bases; junction bases not matched to a gene: 3. This CDR3 contains 13 residues. Here the sequenced sample was CD4+ or CD8+ T cells sorted from blood, taken in a trial of the OX40 agonist ivuxolimab. The source of this sequence is an adult with an advanced solid tumor such as melanoma, head and neck, liver or kidney cancer. The chain is built from TRBV28 and TRBJ2-3, with 9 bases fitting TRBD1. The CDR3 bases are TGTGCCAGCAGACGACAGGGGGAAGATACGCAGTATTTT. It specifies CASRRQGEDTQYF.